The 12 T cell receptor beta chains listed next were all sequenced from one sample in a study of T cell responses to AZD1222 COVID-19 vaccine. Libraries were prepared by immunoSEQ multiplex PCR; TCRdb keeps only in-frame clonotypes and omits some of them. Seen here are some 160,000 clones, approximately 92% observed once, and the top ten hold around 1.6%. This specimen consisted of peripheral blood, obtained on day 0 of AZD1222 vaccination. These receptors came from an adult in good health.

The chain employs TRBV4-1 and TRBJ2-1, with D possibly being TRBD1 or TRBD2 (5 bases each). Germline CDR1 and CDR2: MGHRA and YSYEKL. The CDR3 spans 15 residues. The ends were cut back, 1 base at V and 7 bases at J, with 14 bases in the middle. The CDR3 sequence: CASSQGGYEGNEQFF. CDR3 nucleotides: TGCGCCAGCAGCCAAGGGGGATACGAGGGGAATGAGCAGTTCTTC.

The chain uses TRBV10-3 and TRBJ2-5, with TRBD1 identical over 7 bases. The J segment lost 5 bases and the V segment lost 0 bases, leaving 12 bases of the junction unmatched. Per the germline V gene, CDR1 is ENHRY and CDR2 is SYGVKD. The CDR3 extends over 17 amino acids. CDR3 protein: CAISESKQGTGDETQYF. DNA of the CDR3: TGTGCCATCAGTGAGTCGAAGCAGGGCACAGGGGATGAGACCCAGTACTTC.

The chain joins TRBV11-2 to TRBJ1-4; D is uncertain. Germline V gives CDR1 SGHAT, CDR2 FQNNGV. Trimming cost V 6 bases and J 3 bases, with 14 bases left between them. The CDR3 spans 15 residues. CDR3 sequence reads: CASSSVVTANEKLFF. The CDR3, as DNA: TGTGCCAGCAGTTCTGTCGTCACGGCTAATGAAAAACTGTTTTTT.

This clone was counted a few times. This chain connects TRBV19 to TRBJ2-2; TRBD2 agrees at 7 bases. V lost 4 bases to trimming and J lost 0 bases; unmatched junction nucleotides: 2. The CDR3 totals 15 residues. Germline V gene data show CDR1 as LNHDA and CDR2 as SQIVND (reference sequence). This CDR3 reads CASSNGLANTGELFF. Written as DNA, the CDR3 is TGTGCCAGTAGTAACGGACTAGCGAACACCGGGGAGCTGTTTTTT.

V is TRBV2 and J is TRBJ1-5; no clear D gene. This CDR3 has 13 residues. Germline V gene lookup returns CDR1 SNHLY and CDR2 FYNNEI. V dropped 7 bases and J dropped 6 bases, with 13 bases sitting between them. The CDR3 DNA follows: TGTGCCAGCAACTACGAGTATAGTCAGCCCCAGCATTTT. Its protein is CASNYEYSQPQHF. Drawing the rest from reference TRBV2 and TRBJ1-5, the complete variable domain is EPEVTQTPSHQVTQMGQEVILRCVPISNHLYFYWYRQILGQKVEFLVSFYNNEISEKSEIFDDQFSVERPDGSNFTLKIRSTKLEDSAMYFCASNYEYSQPQHFGDGTRLSIL.

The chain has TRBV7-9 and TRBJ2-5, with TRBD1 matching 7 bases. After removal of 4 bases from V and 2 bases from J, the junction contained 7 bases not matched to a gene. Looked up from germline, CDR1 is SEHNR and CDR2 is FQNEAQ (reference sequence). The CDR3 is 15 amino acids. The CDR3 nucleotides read TGTGCCAGCAGCTACGGGACAGTGCATCAAGAGACCCAGTACTTC. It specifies CASSYGTVHQETQYF.

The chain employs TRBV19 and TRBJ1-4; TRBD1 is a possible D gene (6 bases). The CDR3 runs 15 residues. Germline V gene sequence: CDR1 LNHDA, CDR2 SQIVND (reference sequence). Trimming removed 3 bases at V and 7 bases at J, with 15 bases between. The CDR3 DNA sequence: TGTGCCAGTAGTATGATAAGACAGGCTGGTGAAAAACTGTTTTTT. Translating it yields CASSMIRQAGEKLFF.

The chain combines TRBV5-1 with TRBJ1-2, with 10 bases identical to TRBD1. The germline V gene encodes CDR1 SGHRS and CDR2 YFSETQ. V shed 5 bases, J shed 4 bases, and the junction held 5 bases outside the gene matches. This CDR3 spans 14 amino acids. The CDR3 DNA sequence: TGCGCCAGCAGGCCCGGGACAGGGGCCTATGGCTACACCTTC. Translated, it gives CASRPGTGAYGYTF.

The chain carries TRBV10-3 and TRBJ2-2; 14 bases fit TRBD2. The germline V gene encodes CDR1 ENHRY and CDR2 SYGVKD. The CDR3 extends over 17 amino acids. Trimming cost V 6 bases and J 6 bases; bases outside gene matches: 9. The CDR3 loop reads CAISRLAGGPFPGELFF. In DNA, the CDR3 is TGTGCCATCAGCCGACTAGCGGGAGGGCCCTTCCCCGGGGAGCTGTTTTTT.

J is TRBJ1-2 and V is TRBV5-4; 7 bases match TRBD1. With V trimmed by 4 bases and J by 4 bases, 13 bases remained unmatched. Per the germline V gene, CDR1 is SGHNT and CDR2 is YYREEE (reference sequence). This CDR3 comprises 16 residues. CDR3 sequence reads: CASSNDRQGGGYGYTF. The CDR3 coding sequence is TGTGCCAGCAGCAACGACCGACAGGGAGGAGGCTATGGCTACACCTTC.

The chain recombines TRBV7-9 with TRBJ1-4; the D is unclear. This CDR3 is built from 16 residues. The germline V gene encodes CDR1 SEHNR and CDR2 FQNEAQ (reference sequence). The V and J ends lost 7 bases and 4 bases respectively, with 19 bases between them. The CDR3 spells CASTLTETYNNEKLFF. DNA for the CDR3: TGTGCCAGCACCCTAACCGAGACTTACAATAATGAAAAACTGTTTTTT.

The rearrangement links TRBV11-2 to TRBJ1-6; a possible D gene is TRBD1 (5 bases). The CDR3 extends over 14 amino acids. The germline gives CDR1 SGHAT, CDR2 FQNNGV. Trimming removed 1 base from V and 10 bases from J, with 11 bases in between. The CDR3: CASSLGGFYSPLHF. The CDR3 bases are TGTGCCAGCAGCTTAGGGGGCTTCTACTCACCCCTCCACTTT.